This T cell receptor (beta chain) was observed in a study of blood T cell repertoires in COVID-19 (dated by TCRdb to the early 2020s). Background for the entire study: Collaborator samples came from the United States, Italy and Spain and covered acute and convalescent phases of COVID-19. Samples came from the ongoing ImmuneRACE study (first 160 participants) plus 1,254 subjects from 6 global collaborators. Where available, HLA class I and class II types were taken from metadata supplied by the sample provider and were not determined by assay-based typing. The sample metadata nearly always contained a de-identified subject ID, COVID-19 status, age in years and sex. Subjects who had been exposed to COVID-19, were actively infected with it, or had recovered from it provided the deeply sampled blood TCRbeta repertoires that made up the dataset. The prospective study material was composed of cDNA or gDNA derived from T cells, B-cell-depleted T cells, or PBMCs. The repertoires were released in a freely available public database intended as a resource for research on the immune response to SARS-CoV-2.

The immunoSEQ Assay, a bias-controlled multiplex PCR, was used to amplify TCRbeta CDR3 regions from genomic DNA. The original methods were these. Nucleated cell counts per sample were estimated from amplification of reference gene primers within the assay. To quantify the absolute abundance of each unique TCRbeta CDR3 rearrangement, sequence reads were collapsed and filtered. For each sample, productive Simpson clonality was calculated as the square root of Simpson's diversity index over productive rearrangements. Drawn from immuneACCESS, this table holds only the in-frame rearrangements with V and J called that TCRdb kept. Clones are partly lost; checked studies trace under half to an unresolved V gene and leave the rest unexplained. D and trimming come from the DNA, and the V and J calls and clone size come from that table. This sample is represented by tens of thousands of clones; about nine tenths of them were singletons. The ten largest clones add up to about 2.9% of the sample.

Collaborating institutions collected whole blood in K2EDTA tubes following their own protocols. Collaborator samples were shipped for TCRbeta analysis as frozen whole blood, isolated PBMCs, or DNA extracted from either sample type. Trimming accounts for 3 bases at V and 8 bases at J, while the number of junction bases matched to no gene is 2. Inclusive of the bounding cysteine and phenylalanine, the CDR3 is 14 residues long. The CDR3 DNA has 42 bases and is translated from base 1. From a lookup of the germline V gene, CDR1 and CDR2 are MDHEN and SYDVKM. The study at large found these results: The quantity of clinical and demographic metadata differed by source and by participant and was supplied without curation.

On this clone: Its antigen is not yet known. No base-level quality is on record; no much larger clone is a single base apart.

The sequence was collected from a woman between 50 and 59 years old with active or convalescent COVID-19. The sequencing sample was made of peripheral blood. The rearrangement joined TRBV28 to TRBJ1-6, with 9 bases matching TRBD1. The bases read TGTGCCAGCAGTTTGGGACAGGGTTATTCACCCCTCCACTTT. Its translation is CASSLGQGYSPLHF. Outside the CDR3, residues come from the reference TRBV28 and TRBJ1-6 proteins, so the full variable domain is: DVKVTQSSRYLVKRTGEKVFLECVQDMDHENMFWYRQDPGLGLRLIYFSYDVKMKEKGDIPEGYSVSREKKERFSLILESASTNQTSMYLCASSLGQGYSPLHFGNGTRLTVT.